This T cell receptor beta chain was identified during a study of shared clonotypes between healthy human individuals (dated by TCRdb to the early 2020s). Background on the whole study: Three men and two women, aged 18 to 49 years, made up the cohort. For each donor, CD4 naive and CD4 memory were each given three plates, CD8 naive was given two plates, and CD8 memory was given one plate. To estimate repertoire size and how much clonotype sharing occurs between individuals, the study deeply sequenced the blood TCR repertoires of about five healthy adults. To increase sequencing depth and limit assay-specific biases, different laboratories used diverse techniques to prepare libraries and sequence TCR repertoires. Per donor, leukapheresis produced somewhere between about 0.94 and 9.5 billion PBMCs. Findings and caveats that apply to the study as a whole: Based on pairwise subsampling, the degree of clonotype sharing among donors was expected to be affected by sequencing depth. Higher generation probabilities were observed for clonotypes shared by all four sorted-subset donors than for non-shared clonotypes. When several donors were compared, the shared fraction of clonotypes was about 5% for naive CD4, roughly 3.3% for naive CD8, about 2.5% for memory CD4, and 0.3% to 0.5% for memory CD8. Sampling was restricted to blood, and TCR repertoires in tissues likely differ from the TCR repertoires found in blood. Rarefaction of sorted-subset datasets indicated incomplete sequencing despite the large sequencing depth. The genetic and exposure-history diversity represented was limited by the small number of donors. Estimated clonotype richness was generally larger for naive than for memory subsets.

TCR CDR3 regions were amplified from genomic DNA by multiplex PCR using the deep immunoSEQ assay. For each cell subset, the extracted genomic DNA was distributed evenly across all wells of several immunoSEQ 96-well plates, and each plate served as one replicate. For sorted subsets, around 200 ng genomic DNA, equal to 30,000 or so T cell genomes, was loaded into each replicate PCR. The purified libraries were quantified using a Qubit 3.0 fluorometer, sized with a Bioanalyzer 2100, and then quantified again using the KAPA Library Quantification kit. Every immunoSEQ 96-well plate was sequenced on a dedicated single-read 150-cycle Illumina NextSeq 550 flow cell. Concerning the study's data processing: Because the immunoSEQ output included only junctional sequences and no quality scores, the filtering could not be the same as the filtering used for full-length reads. To assign V/J genes and CDR3, sequences were annotated against IMGT germline references using PyIR, a Python wrapper for IgBLAST v1.9. Reads were removed for weak V/J assignments (E-value above 1e-6), missing CDR3, stop codons, out-of-frame junctions, or ambiguous translated residues. V3J clonotypes were defined as sequences sharing the same inferred V gene, J gene, and CDR3 amino acid sequence. The percentage overlap between two repertoires was calculated by dividing the number of shared unique clonotypes by the size of the smaller repertoire. Three approaches were used to assess repertoire richness: RTK rarefaction, the Chao1 estimator, and Recon v2.1 estimates of unobserved clonotypes. OLGA was used to compute generation probabilities for all TCRbeta clonotypes that the gDNA method yielded from a handful of donors. The immuneACCESS repertoire file appears here via TCRdb, limited to in-frame rearrangements. These files lack a portion of the clones; in checked studies, under half of the deficit traces to unresolved V genes, and the cause of the others is not known. D and trimming were read from the DNA, whereas the V and J calls and clone size are those reported in that table. The sample contains approximately 320,000 clones, approximately 79% of them found a single time. The ten largest clones capture about a tenth of the sample.

The donors were healthy, HIV-negative adults who had no recently reported acute infections or vaccinations. All donors were Caucasian adults living in Nashville, Tennessee, USA. CD4+ T cells were enriched through magnetic negative selection, after which naive cells were positively selected on CD45RA and the remaining negative fraction served as the memory subset. Blood was obtained by leukapheresis, after which PBMCs were separated by Ficoll-Histopaque density gradient centrifugation and cryopreserved in liquid nitrogen vapor phase. Purity and quantity of every magnetically sorted T cell population were checked by analytical flow cytometry. Genomic DNA was isolated from each sorted fraction and quantified by UV absorbance on a Nanodrop 2000c. Counted from cysteine to phenylalanine, this CDR3 has 13 amino acids. The retained sequence is limited to the CDR3, 39 bases, with the frame set at the first base. The V and J ends are trimmed by 5 bases and 0 bases, leaving 8 bases between them. Based on the germline V gene (reference sequence), the CDR1 and CDR2 sequences are SEHNR and FQNEAQ.

This clone has just one count. The specificity of this receptor is unknown. One base away there is no much larger clone; base qualities are not given. The V and J genes are TRBV7-9 and TRBJ2-7; the D gene remains uncertain. The TCR sequence derives from a man aged 25-45 years in good health. Sequencing was done on a sample of memory CD4+ T cells sorted from blood. In light of the paper, this sample's cell subset or site label describes: CD45RA-negative fraction. Read as DNA, the sequence is TGTGCCAGCAGCCAAACCACCTCCTACGAGCAGTACTTC. It specifies CASSQTTSYEQYF.